This paragraph reports one T cell receptor beta chain. The assay was immunoSEQ multiplex PCR, and TCRdb's table has in-frame clones only and misses some. The table includes approximately 100,000 clones, around nine tenths detected once. The data are from a study of control samples from healthy donors and cancer patients. This CDR3 is 16 amino acids long. V shed 5 bases, J shed 3 bases, and the junction held 7 bases outside the gene matches. The germline CDR1 and CDR2 sequences are MNHEY and SMNVEV (reference sequence). Sample: blood. The TCR was taken from a man under 40 in good health. The V gene is TRBV27, the J gene TRBJ2-3, with TRBD2 matching 11 bases. The CDR3 nucleotides read TGTGCCAGCAGTGAAGGGACTAGCGGTGGAACAGATACGCAGTATTTT. This gives the protein CASSEGTSGGTDTQYF.